The subject of this entry is one T cell receptor beta chain. The data stem from a study of blood T cell repertoires in COVID-19. Trimming pared 0 bases from V and 5 bases from J, leaving 11 bases between. The CDR3 loop spans 14 amino acids. Germline CDR1 reads SGHRS; CDR2 reads YFSETQ. TCRdb's copy holds only in-frame clones and misses some; the assay was immunoSEQ multiplex PCR. The sample records under 200,000 clones, approximately 87% being singletons. The sequencing sample was made of peripheral blood. This rearrangement joins TRBV5-1 to TRBJ1-2; D is uncertain. The receptor was derived from a man aged 35 to 55 with active or convalescent COVID-19. This chain's CDR3 is CASSLEVRLYGYTF. CDR3 nucleotides: TGCGCCAGCAGCTTGGAGGTCAGGCTATATGGCTACACCTTC. Variable domain in full (rest from reference TRBV5-1 and TRBJ1-2): KAGVTQTPRYLIKTRGQQVTLSCSPISGHRSVSWYQQTPGQGLQFLFEYFSETQRNKGNFPGRFSGRQFSNSRSEMNVSTLELGDSALYLCASSLEVRLYGYTFGSGTRLTVV.